This T cell receptor (beta chain) was obtained from a study of blood T cell repertoires in COVID-19. On the study more broadly: Whether acute or convalescent, the COVID-19 samples came from the United States, Italy and Spain. PBMCs, B-cell-depleted T cells, or T cells were the source of the cDNA or gDNA that made up the material.

The CDR3 contains 16 residues. The germline V gene encodes CDR1 LGHNA and CDR2 YSLEER. The ends lost 1 base at V and 5 bases at J; junction bases unmatched: 7. This clone was seen a few times. The repertoire was sequenced with immunoSEQ multiplex PCR; TCRdb's copy has only in-frame clones and lacks some. Of roughly 100,000 clones listed, 78% are singletons. The chain links TRBV4-3 to TRBJ2-5; 10 nucleotides match TRBD2. Sequencing was performed on peripheral blood. This TCR came from a man between 60 and 70 years old with active or convalescent COVID-19. CDR3 nucleotides: TGCGCCAGCAGCCAAGGGGTTCTAGCGGGAGAGGAGACCCAGTACTTC. It encodes CASSQGVLAGEETQYF.